One and the same sample provided the 20 T cell receptor beta chains below, sequenced in a study of spatial heterogeneity in lung cancer. The time point was: blood at routine non-recurrence follow-up after resection. TCRdb re-derived calls from the 5' RACE reads in MiXCR, one entry per CDR3 protein. The repertoire holds 110,000 or so distinct CDR3 sequences, with approximately 10% as singletons. The material was PBMCs, obtained at follow-up. These receptors were taken from a female donor with early-stage non-small cell lung cancer.

This clonotype has a count of ten or more. The V and J genes are TRBV2 and TRBJ1-2; 7 bases match TRBD1. The V and J ends lost 7 bases and 6 bases, in that order; junction bases with no gene match: 8. The germline V gene has CDR1 SNHLY and CDR2 FYNNEI. This CDR3 has 13 amino acids. CDR3 DNA: TGTGCCAGCAACAGGGGCCGGGCTAATGGCTACACCTTC. This sequence encodes CASNRGRANGYTF.

This sequence joins TRBV10-3 and TRBJ2-7, with 7 bases lining up with TRBD2. CDR1 ENHRY and CDR2 SYGVKD come from the germline V gene. The V segment lost 6 bases and the J segment 4 bases; nucleotides outside the gene matches: 6. This CDR3 contains 13 residues. DNA of the CDR3: TGTGCCATCAGCAACGCGGGGGTGTACGAGCAGTACGTC. Protein sequence: CAISNAGVYEQYV.

The genes are TRBV3-1 and TRBJ1-2; no firm D call. Trimming removed 3 bases from V and 8 bases from J, with 7 bases in between. The CDR3 sequence is 11 residues long. Germline V CDR1 and CDR2: LGHDT, YNNKEL (reference sequence). The DNA for the CDR3 is TGTGCCAGCAGCCACGCTTTCGGCTACACCTTC. It encodes CASSHAFGYTF.

This clonotype was observed many times. J is TRBJ2-3 and V is TRBV30, with D uncertain. The germline V gene has CDR1 GTSNPN and CDR2 SVGIG (reference sequence). V lost 6 bases and J lost 2, with 12 bases in between. The CDR3 runs to 13 residues. The chain's CDR3 is CACPLASTDTQYF. In DNA, the CDR3 is TGTGCCTGCCCCCTGGCGTCCACAGATACGCAGTATTTT. Full variable domain (remainder filled in from reference TRBV30 and TRBJ2-3): SQTIHQWPATLVQPVGSPLSLECTVEGTSNPNLYWYRQAAGRGLQLLFYSVGIGQISSEVPQNLSASRPQDRQFILSSKKLLLSDSGFYLCACPLASTDTQYFGPGTRLTVL.

CDR3 sequence reads: CASSPDAGNQPQHF. CDR3 in DNA: TGTGCCAGCAGCCCGGACGCGGGCAATCAGCCCCAGCATTTT. This chain connects TRBV7-2 to TRBJ1-5; D is unresolved. Per germline, CDR1 SGHTA and CDR2 FQGNSA. The CDR3 loop spans 14 amino acids. Trimming shortened V by 5 bases and J by 2 bases, and 10 bases separated the two germline ends.

The V call is TRBV5-1, the J call TRBJ1-2, with D possibly being TRBD1 (5 bases). Germline assignment: CDR1 SGHRS and CDR2 YFSETQ. The length of the CDR3 is 14 residues. The V gene lost 0 bases and the J gene lost 2 bases, with 8 bases spanning the gap. The CDR3: CASSLATGNYGYTF. The CDR3 DNA reads TGCGCCAGCAGCTTGGCCACAGGCAACTATGGCTACACCTTC.

At least ten counts were recorded for this clonotype. This chain joins TRBV11-2 and TRBJ1-5; D unclear. From germline, CDR1 is SGHAT and CDR2 FQNNGV. This CDR3 has 13 residues. Deletions cut 1 base from V and 4 bases from J, with 5 bases between. CDR3 region: CASSLAANQPQHF. Here the CDR3 DNA reads TGTGCCAGCAGCTTAGCGGCAAATCAGCCCCAGCATTTT. Full variable domain (missing parts from reference TRBV11-2 and TRBJ1-5): EAGVAQSPRYKIIEKRQSVAFWCNPISGHATLYWYQQILGQGPKLLIQFQNNGVVDDSQLPKDRFSAERLKGVDSTLKIQPAKLEDSAVYLCASSLAANQPQHFGDGTRLSIL.

The chain joins TRBV24-1 to TRBJ2-1, with 14 bases aligning to TRBD2. Germline CDR1 and CDR2: KGHDR and SFDVKD. The CDR3 sequence is 18 residues long. V was clipped by 5 bases and J by 1 base; unmatched bases: 6. CDR3 nucleotides: TGTGCCACCAGTGCCGCAGGACTAGCGGGAGGATCCTACAATGAGCAGTTCTTC. Its translation: CATSAAGLAGGSYNEQFF.

The chain carries TRBV19 and TRBJ2-1; maybe TRBD2 (6 bases). The CDR3 loop spans 14 amino acids. Trimming pared 3 bases from V and 8 bases from J, leaving 14 bases between. CDR1 and CDR2 (germline): LNHDA, SQIVND (reference sequence). As DNA, the CDR3 is TGTGCCAGTAGTATTAGGAGGGTTTCAGATGAGCAGTTCTTC. Amino acid sequence: CASSIRRVSDEQFF. Combining the CDR3 with reference TRBV19 and TRBJ2-1 gives the whole variable domain DGGITQSPKYLFRKEGQNVTLSCEQNLNHDAMYWYRQDPGQGLRLIYYSQIVNDFQKGDIAEGYSVSREKKESFPLTVTSAQKNPTAFYLCASSIRRVSDEQFFGPGTRLTVL.

This clonotype was seen at least ten times. The chain has TRBV7-9 and TRBJ1-2; D is undetermined. The V gene lost 1 base and the J gene lost 7 bases, with 7 bases spanning the gap. Germline V gene sequence: CDR1 SEHNR, CDR2 FQNEAQ (reference sequence). This CDR3 is built from 12 residues. The CDR3 region has the DNA TGTGCCAGCAGCTTAGAAGGTGGTGGCTACACCTTC. This translates into CASSLEGGGYTF.

Only a few counts were recorded for this clonotype. The chain uses TRBV7-2 and TRBJ2-3; D might be TRBD2 (6 bases). Germline V CDR1 and CDR2: SGHTA, FQGNSA. The V end was cut by 6 bases, the J end by 1 base, with 11 bases between. The CDR3 runs 14 residues. The CDR3: CASRFGGGTDTQYF. The CDR3 bases are TGTGCCAGCAGGTTCGGAGGGGGCACAGATACGCAGTATTTT.

This clonotype was picked up a small number of times. V gene TRBV5-1 combines with J gene TRBJ2-3; 8 bases are a match to TRBD2. V shed 4 bases and J 7 bases; nucleotides not matched to a gene: 17. Germline CDR1 is SGHRS and CDR2 is YFSETQ. This CDR3 comprises 17 residues. In DNA, the CDR3 is TGCGCCAGCAGCCGGGGTCGCGGAAGCGGGAGACCCCATACGCAGTATTTT. Translation: CASSRGRGSGRPHTQYF.

Only a few counts were recorded for this clonotype. The J gene is TRBJ2-1, the V gene TRBV20-1; D is undetermined. Germline V gene data show CDR1 as DFQATT and CDR2 as SNEGSKA (reference sequence). The CDR3 runs to 14 residues. V was trimmed by 2 bases and J by 4 bases, leaving 12 bases between them. CDR3 loop: CSARWWRKYNEQFF. The CDR3, as DNA: TGCAGTGCTAGATGGTGGAGAAAATACAATGAGCAGTTCTTC.

This clonotype came up many times. This sequence joins TRBV29-1 and TRBJ2-4; no firm D call. The germline CDR1 and CDR2 sequences are SQVTM and ANQGSEA. The length of the CDR3 is 12 residues. V was clipped by 5 bases and J by 0 bases, with 5 bases between them. The CDR3 region is CSVREAKNIQYF. The CDR3 nucleotides are TGCAGCGTTAGGGAAGCCAAAAACATTCAGTACTTC.

This clonotype has a count of ten or more. V usage is TRBV20-1 and J usage is TRBJ1-5; no definite D call. The CDR3 loop spans 12 amino acids. The V gene lost 3 bases and the J gene lost 3 bases, with 6 bases spanning the gap. Germline lookup yields CDR1 DFQATT and CDR2 SNEGSKA (reference sequence). CDR3 nucleotide sequence: TGCAGTGCTAGTCGCCCCAATCAGCCCCAGCATTTT. Translation: CSASRPNQPQHF.

This rearrangement joins TRBV7-2 to TRBJ1-4; 7 bases line up with TRBD1. The CDR3 runs 13 residues. The J segment lost 7 bases and the V segment lost 4 bases, leaving 3 bases of the junction unmatched. Germline CDR1 reads SGHTA; CDR2 reads FQGNSA. The CDR3 is CASSSGGTEKLFF. The CDR3 nucleotides are TGTGCCAGCAGCTCAGGGGGTACTGAAAAACTGTTTTTT.

In its sample, this clonotype was seen a few times. The V call is TRBV3-1, the J call TRBJ2-4; 7 positions agree with TRBD1. Germline CDR1 reads LGHDT; CDR2 reads YNNKEL (reference sequence). V lost 3 bases to trimming and J lost 8 bases; unmatched junction nucleotides: 4. The CDR3 spans 13 residues. This CDR3 reads CASSHYRGHIQYF. The CDR3, as DNA: TGTGCCAGCAGCCACTACAGGGGTCACATTCAGTACTTC.

The genes are TRBV9 and TRBJ2-2, with no clear D. The CDR3 runs to 15 residues. CDR1 is SGDLS, CDR2 YYNGEE, per germline. Trimming pared 4 bases from V and 4 bases from J, leaving 14 bases between. The CDR3 protein is CASSLLNTPTGELFF. The CDR3 nucleotides are TGTGCCAGCAGCCTCCTAAATACCCCCACCGGGGAGCTGTTTTTT.

This clonotype was detected a few times. The chain is built from TRBV28 and TRBJ2-7, with unresolved D. The CDR3 spans 13 residues. Looked up from germline, CDR1 is MDHEN and CDR2 is SYDVKM. Trimming left V 7 bases short and J 7 bases short, with 17 bases between. As DNA, the CDR3 is TGTGCCAGCAATCAGCCCGTACCCGGGGAGCAGTACTTC. This sequence encodes CASNQPVPGEQYF. Based on the CDR3 plus reference TRBV28 and TRBJ2-7, the full variable domain is DVKVTQSSRYLVKRTGEKVFLECVQDMDHENMFWYRQDPGLGLRLIYFSYDVKMKEKGDIPEGYSVSREKKERFSLILESASTNQTSMYLCASNQPVPGEQYFGPGTRLTVT.

The CDR3 region has the DNA TGTGCCAGCAGGGCACCGGGGAACAATGAGCAGTTCTTC. This sequence encodes CASRAPGNNEQFF. The J gene is TRBJ2-1, the V gene TRBV6-1; possibly TRBD2 for D (5 bases). V shed 6 bases and J shed 5 bases, with 11 bases lying between them. CDR1 and CDR2 from the germline V gene are MNHNS and SASEGT. There are 13 residues in the CDR3.